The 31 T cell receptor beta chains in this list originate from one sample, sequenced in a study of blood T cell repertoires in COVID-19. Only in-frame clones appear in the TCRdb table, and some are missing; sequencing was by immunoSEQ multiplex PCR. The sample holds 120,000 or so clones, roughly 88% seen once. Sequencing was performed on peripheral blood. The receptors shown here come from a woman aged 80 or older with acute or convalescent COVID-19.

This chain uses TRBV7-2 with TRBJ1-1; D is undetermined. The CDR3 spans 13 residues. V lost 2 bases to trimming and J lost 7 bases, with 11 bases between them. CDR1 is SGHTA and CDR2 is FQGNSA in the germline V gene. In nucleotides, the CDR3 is TGTGCCAGCAGCTTATCGCGCGATAGTGAAGCTTTCTTT. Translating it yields CASSLSRDSEAFF.

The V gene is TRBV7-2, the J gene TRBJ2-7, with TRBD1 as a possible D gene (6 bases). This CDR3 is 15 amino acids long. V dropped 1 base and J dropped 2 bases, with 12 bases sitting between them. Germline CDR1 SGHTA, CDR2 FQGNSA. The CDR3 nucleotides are TGTGCCAGCAGCTTAGGATCGGGACAAACCTACGAGCAGTACTTC. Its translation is CASSLGSGQTYEQYF.

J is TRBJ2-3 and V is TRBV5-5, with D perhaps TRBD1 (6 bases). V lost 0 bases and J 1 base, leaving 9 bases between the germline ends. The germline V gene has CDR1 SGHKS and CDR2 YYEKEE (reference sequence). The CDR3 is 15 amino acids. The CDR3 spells CASSLGGGGTDTQYF. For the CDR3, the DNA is TGTGCCAGCAGCTTGGGAGGGGGAGGCACAGATACGCAGTATTTT. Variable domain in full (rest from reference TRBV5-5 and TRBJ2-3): DAGVTQSPTHLIKTRGQQVTLRCSPISGHKSVSWYQQVLGQGPQFIFQYYEKEERGRGNFPDRFSARQFPNYSSELNVNALLLGDSALYLCASSLGGGGTDTQYFGPGTRLTVL.

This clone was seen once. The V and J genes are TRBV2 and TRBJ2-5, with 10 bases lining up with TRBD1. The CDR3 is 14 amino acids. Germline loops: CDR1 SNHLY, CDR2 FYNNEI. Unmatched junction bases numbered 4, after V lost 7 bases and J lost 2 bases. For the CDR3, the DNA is TGTGCCAGCAATCCGGGACAGGGGCAAGAGACCCAGTACTTC. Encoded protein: CASNPGQGQETQYF.

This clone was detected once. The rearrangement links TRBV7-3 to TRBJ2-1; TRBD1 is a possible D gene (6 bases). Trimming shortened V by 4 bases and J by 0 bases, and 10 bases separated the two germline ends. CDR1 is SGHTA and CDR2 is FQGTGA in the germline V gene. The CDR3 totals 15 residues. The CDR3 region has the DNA TGTGCCAGCAGCTCAGGGGCTAGCTCCTACAATGAGCAGTTCTTC. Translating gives CASSSGASSYNEQFF.

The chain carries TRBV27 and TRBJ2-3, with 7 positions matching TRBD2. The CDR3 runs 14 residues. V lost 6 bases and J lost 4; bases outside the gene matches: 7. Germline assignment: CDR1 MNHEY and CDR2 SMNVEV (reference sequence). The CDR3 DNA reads TGTGCCAGCAGCCAGGGAGGGCTTTCAGATACGCAGTATTTT. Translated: CASSQGGLSDTQYF.

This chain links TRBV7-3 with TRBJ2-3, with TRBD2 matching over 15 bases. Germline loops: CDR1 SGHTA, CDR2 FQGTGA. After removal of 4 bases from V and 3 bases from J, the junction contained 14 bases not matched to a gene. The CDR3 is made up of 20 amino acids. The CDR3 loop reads CASSSIPTTGLAGGTDTQYF. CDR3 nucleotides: TGTGCCAGCAGCTCGATACCCACCACCGGACTAGCGGGAGGGACAGATACGCAGTATTTT.

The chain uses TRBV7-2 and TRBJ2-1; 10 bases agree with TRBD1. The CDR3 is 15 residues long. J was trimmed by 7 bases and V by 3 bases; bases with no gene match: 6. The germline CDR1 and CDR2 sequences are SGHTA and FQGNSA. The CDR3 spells CASSFDRGRRNEQFF. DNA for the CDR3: TGTGCCAGCAGCTTCGACAGGGGGCGCCGGAATGAGCAGTTCTTC.

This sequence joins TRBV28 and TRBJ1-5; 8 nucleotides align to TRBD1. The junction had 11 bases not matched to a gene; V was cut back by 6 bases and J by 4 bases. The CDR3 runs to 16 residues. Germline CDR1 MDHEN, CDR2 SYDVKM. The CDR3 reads CASRGSDRGGNQPQHF. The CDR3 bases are TGTGCCAGCAGGGGGTCTGACAGGGGAGGTAATCAGCCCCAGCATTTT. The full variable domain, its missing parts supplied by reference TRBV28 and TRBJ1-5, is DVKVTQSSRYLVKRTGEKVFLECVQDMDHENMFWYRQDPGLGLRLIYFSYDVKMKEKGDIPEGYSVSREKKERFSLILESASTNQTSMYLCASRGSDRGGNQPQHFGDGTRLSIL.

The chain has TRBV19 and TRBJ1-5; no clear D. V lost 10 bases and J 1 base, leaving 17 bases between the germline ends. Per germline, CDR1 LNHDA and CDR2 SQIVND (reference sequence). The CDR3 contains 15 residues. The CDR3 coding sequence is TGTGCCACCGTCTCCCGGTCGGGAAGCAATCAGCCCCAGCATTTT. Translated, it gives CATVSRSGSNQPQHF.

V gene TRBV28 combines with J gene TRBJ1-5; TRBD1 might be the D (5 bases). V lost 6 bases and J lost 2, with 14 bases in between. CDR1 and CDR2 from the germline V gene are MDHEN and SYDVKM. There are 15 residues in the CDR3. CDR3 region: CASSRQITGNQPQHF. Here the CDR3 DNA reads TGTGCCAGCAGCCGACAGATTACGGGCAATCAGCCCCAGCATTTT.

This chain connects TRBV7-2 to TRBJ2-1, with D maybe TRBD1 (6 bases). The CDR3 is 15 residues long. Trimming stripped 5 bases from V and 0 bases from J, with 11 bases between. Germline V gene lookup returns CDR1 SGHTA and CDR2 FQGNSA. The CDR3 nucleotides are TGTGCCAGCAGCCTTTCAGGGGCCTCCTACAATGAGCAGTTCTTC. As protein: CASSLSGASYNEQFF.

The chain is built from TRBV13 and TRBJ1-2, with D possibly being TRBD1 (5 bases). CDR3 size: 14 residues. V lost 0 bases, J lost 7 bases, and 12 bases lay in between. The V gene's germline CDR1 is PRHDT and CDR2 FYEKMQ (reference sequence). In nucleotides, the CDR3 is TGTGCCAGCAGCTTAGGGACAGCTAGGGGTGGCTACACCTTC. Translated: CASSLGTARGGYTF.

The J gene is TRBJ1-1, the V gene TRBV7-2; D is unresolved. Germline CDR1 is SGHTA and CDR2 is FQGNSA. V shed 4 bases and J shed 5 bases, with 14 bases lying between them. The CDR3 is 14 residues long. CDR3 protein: CASSSNSGWTEAFF. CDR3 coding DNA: TGTGCCAGCAGCTCTAACTCCGGGTGGACTGAAGCTTTCTTT.

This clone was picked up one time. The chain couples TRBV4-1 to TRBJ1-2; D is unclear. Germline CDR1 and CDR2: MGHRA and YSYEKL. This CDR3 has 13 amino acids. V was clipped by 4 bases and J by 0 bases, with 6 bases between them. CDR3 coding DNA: TGCGCCAGCAGCCTACTGACTAACTATGGCTACACCTTC. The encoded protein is CASSLLTNYGYTF.

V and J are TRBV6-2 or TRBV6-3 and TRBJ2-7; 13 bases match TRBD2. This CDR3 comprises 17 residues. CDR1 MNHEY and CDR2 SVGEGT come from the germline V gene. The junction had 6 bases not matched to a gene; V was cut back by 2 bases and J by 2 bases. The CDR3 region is CASSYRTSGRGAYEQYF. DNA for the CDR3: TGTGCCAGCAGTTACAGGACTAGCGGGAGAGGCGCCTACGAGCAGTACTTC.

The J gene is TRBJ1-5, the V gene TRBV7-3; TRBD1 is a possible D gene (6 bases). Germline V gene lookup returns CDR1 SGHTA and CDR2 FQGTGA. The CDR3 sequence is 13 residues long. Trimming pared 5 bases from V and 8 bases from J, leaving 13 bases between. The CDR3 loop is CASSAGVQEPQHF. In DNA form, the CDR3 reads TGTGCCAGCAGCGCAGGGGTCCAAGAGCCCCAGCATTTT.

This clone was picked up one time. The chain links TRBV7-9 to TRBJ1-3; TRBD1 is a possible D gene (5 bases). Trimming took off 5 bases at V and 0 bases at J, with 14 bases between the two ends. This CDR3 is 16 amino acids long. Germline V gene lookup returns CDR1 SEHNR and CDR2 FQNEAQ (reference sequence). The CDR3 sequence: CASSALDGHSGNTIYF. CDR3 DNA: TGTGCCAGCAGCGCCCTTGACGGACACTCTGGAAACACCATATATTTT.

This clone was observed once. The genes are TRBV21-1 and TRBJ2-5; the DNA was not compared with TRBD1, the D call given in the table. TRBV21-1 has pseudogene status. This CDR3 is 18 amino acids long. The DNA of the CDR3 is TGTGCCAGCAGCAAAGTTCGGGCGAGGGACAGGGCGAAAGAGACCCAGTACTTC. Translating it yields CASSKVRARDRAKETQYF.

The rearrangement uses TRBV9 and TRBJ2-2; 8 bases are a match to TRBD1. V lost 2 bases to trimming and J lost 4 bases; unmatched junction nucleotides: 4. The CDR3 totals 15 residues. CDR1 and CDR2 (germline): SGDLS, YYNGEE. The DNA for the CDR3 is TGTGCCAGCAGCGTTCGGACAGGGAGCACCGGGGAGCTGTTTTTT. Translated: CASSVRTGSTGELFF. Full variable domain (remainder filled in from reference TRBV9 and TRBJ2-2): DSGVTQTPKHLITATGQRVTLRCSPRSGDLSVYWYQQSLDQGLQFLIQYYNGEERAKGNILERFSAQQFPDLHSELNLSSLELGDSALYFCASSVRTGSTGELFFGEGSRLTVL.

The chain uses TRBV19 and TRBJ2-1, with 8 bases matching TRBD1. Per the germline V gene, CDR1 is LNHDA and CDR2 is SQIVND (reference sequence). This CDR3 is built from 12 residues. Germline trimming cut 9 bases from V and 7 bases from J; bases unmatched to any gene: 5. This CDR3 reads CARTRTGNEQFF. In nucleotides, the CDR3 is TGTGCCAGAACCCGGACAGGGAATGAGCAGTTCTTC.

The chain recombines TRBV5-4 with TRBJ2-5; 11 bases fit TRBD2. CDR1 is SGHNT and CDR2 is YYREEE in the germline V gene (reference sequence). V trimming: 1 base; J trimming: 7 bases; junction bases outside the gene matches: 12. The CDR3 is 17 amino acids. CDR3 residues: CASSLILAGVLVGTQYF. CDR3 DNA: TGTGCCAGCAGCTTGATACTAGCGGGAGTTTTGGTCGGGACCCAGTACTTC. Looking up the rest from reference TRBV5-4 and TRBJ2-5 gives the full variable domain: ETGVTQSPTHLIKTRGQQVTLRCSSQSGHNTVSWYQQALGQGPQFIFQYYREEENGRGNFPPRFSGLQFPNYSSELNVNALELDDSALYLCASSLILAGVLVGTQYFGPGTRLLVL.

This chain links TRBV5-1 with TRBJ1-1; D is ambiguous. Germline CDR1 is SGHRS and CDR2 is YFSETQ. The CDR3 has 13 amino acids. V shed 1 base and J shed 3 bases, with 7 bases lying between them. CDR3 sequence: CASSLMADTEAFF. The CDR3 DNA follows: TGCGCCAGCAGCTTGATGGCGGACACTGAAGCTTTCTTT. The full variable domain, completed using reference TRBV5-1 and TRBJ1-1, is KAGVTQTPRYLIKTRGQQVTLSCSPISGHRSVSWYQQTPGQGLQFLFEYFSETQRNKGNFPGRFSGRQFSNSRSEMNVSTLELGDSALYLCASSLMADTEAFFGQGTRLTVV.

In DNA form, the CDR3 reads TGCGCCAGCAGCCCCCACCGGACAGGGACAGGAAACACCATATATTTT. This sequence encodes CASSPHRTGTGNTIYF. The rearrangement uses TRBV4-1 and TRBJ1-3; 8 positions match TRBD1. The CDR3 has 16 residues. V shed 4 bases, J shed 4 bases, and the junction held 9 bases outside the gene matches. Germline CDR1 and CDR2: MGHRA and YSYEKL.

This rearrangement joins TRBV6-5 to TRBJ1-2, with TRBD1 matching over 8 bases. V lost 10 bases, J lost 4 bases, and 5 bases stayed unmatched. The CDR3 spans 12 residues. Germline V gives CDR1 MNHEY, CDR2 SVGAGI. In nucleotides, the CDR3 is TGTGCCACACAAACAGGGGGCTATGGCTACACCTTC. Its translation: CATQTGGYGYTF.

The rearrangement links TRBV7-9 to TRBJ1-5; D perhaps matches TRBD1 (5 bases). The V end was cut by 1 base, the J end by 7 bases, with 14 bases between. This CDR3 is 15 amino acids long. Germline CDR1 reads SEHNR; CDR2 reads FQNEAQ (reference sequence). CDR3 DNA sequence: TGTGCCAGCAGCTTAGGGAGGGCAGGGACCCAGCCCCAGCATTTT. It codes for CASSLGRAGTQPQHF.

CDR3 bases: TGTGCCAGCAGCCAGAGCAGGGGGCGACCTGAAGGGGTTCCTTTCTTT. This gives the protein CASSQSRGRPEGVPFF. The chain combines TRBV3-1 (or the pseudogene TRBV3-2) with TRBJ1-1, with TRBD1 identical over 8 bases. Germline trimming cut 3 bases from V and 12 bases from J; bases unmatched to any gene: 18. The V gene's germline CDR1 is LGHDT and CDR2 YNNKEL (reference sequence). This CDR3 has 16 amino acids.

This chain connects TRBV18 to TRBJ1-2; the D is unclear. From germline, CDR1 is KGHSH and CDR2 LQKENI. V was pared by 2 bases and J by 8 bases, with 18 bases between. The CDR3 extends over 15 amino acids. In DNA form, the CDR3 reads TGTGCCAGCTCACCAGATTCGAAAGCCAACGGGGGCTACACCTTC. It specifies CASSPDSKANGGYTF.

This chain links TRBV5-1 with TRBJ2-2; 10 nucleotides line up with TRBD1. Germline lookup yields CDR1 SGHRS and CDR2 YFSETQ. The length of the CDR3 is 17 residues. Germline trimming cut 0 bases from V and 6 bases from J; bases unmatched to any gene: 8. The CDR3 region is CASSLDLLGQGSGELFF. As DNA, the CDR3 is TGCGCCAGCAGCTTGGATCTACTGGGACAGGGGTCCGGGGAGCTGTTTTTT.

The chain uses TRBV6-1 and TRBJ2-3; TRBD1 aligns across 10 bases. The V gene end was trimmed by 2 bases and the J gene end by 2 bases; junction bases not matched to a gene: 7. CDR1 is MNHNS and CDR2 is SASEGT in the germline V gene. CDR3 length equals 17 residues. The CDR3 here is CASSEIWGQGFTDTQYF. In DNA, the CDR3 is TGTGCCAGCAGTGAAATTTGGGGACAGGGGTTCACAGATACGCAGTATTTT.

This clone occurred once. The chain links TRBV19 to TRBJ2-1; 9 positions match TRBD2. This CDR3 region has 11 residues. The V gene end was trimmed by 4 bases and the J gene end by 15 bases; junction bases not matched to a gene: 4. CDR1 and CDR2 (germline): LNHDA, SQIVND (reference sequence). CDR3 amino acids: CASSRREGLFF. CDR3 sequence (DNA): TGTGCCAGTAGTAGGCGGGAGGGACTGTTCTTC.